The 14 T cell receptor beta chains below were found in one sample sequenced in a study of metastatic and nonmetastatic thyroid tumors. Among the patients, none had received any treatment before thyroid surgery. TCRdb used MiXCR to call clones anew from the PCR reads. The table shows 20,000 to 25,000 clones, with less than 45% occurring only once. The sequencing sample was made of blood. These receptor sequences come from a male donor with papillary thyroid cancer or a benign thyroid nodule (not recorded which). Some clones in this sample may be carry-over from other donors' samples.

This clone qualifies as medium-sized. This chain connects TRBV4-3 to TRBJ2-1, with D possibly matching TRBD1 (5 bases). CDR3 size: 17 residues. Trimming pared 0 bases from V and 4 bases from J, leaving 16 bases between. Germline V gene data show CDR1 as LGHNA and CDR2 as YSLEER. As DNA, the CDR3 is TGCGCCAGCAGCCAAGATGTTAGGGCAGGGTTATACAATGAGCAGTTCTTC. Translating it yields CASSQDVRAGLYNEQFF.

This clone is labeled as medium-sized. This chain uses TRBV4-3 with TRBJ2-2, with 13 nucleotides matching TRBD2. Losses at the gene ends were 4 bases for V and 4 bases for J; bases not matched to a gene: 3. The CDR3 has 16 amino acids. Germline CDR1 and CDR2: LGHNA and YSLEER. For the CDR3, the DNA is TGCGCCAGCAGCCCGGGACTAGCGGGAAGCACCGGGGAGCTGTTTTTT. The encoded protein is CASSPGLAGSTGELFF.

The genes are TRBV28 and TRBJ2-5, with unresolved D. CDR3 length: 15 amino acids. The germline V and J ends were trimmed by 5 bases and 5 bases, with 18 bases remaining between them. Germline-derived CDR1 and CDR2 are MDHEN and SYDVKM. The DNA for the CDR3 is TGTGCCAGCAGTGATTCTAGGACCCCTCGGGAGACCCAGTACTTC. Its translation is CASSDSRTPRETQYF. The full variable domain, completed using reference TRBV28 and TRBJ2-5, is DVKVTQSSRYLVKRTGEKVFLECVQDMDHENMFWYRQDPGLGLRLIYFSYDVKMKEKGDIPEGYSVSREKKERFSLILESASTNQTSMYLCASSDSRTPRETQYFGPGTRLLVL.

The chain joins TRBV2 to TRBJ1-4; possibly TRBD1 for D (5 bases). Germline values: CDR1 SNHLY, CDR2 FYNNEI. V gave up 5 bases and J gave up 8 bases, with 12 bases separating them. The CDR3 loop spans 13 amino acids. CDR3 bases: TGTGCCAGCAGTCGTGGGGGGGTGGAAAAACTGTTTTTT. Protein sequence: CASSRGGVEKLFF.

V and J are TRBV6-1 and TRBJ2-7; the match to TRBD2 covers 12 bases. Trimming at V came to 3 bases and at J to 0 bases, leaving 0 bases not matched to a gene. CDR3 length: 15 amino acids. Germline assignment: CDR1 MNHNS and CDR2 SASEGT. Here the CDR3 DNA reads TGTGCCAGCAGTGAGACTAGCGGGGGCTCCTACGAGCAGTACTTC. As protein: CASSETSGGSYEQYF.

This clone has only a few counts. This rearrangement joins TRBV27 to TRBJ1-3, with a weak D call TRBD1 (5 bases). This CDR3 has 13 residues. Germline assignment: CDR1 MNHEY and CDR2 SMNVEV (reference sequence). V shed 7 bases and J shed 3 bases, with 10 bases lying between them. This CDR3 is CASTTGGGNTIYF. The CDR3 DNA sequence: TGTGCCAGCACCACTGGGGGTGGAAACACCATATATTTT.

Of note for this clone: At one end, the junction sequence differs from germline, possibly due to a read error. V and J are TRBV4-3 and TRBJ2-6, with a possible D match to TRBD2 (6 bases). Germline values: CDR1 LGHNA, CDR2 YSLEER. The CDR3 sequence is 18 residues long. The CDR3 is CASSQDTGSGVVATVRTF. CDR3 nucleotide sequence: TGCGCCAGCAGCCAAGATACGGGGTCGGGGGTTGTGGCCACCGTCCGGACTTTC.

V gene TRBV12-5 combines with J gene TRBJ2-7, with D perhaps TRBD2 (6 bases). Trimming pared 5 bases from V and 3 bases from J, leaving 14 bases between. There are 14 residues in the CDR3. Germline V gene data show CDR1 as LGHNT and CDR2 as FRNRAP. The CDR3 here is CASGMGWGGYEQYF. The DNA for the CDR3 is TGTGCTAGTGGTATGGGGTGGGGAGGCTACGAGCAGTACTTC.

The chain joins TRBV27 to TRBJ1-5; unclear D gene. CDR1 and CDR2 from the germline V gene are MNHEY and SMNVEV (reference sequence). Trimming shortened V by 4 bases and J by 3 bases, and 10 bases separated the two germline ends. CDR3 length equals 14 residues. The CDR3 region is CASSSQTFNQPQHF. The CDR3 region has the DNA TGTGCCAGCAGTTCCCAGACCTTCAATCAGCCCCAGCATTTT.

The J gene is TRBJ2-7, the V gene TRBV20-1; TRBD1 aligns across 7 bases. Trimming at V came to 5 bases and at J to 1 base, leaving 8 bases not matched to a gene. CDR3 length: 14 residues. Looked up from germline, CDR1 is DFQATT and CDR2 is SNEGSKA (reference sequence). CDR3 nucleotide sequence: TGCAGTGCTTGGGGACAGACCTTATCCTACGAGCAGTACTTC. This translates into CSAWGQTLSYEQYF.

This clone was detected a few times. The chain joins TRBV4-1 to TRBJ1-6; TRBD1 might be the D (5 bases). V lost 0 bases and J 10 bases, leaving 10 bases between the germline ends. The germline gives CDR1 MGHRA, CDR2 YSYEKL. This CDR3 region has 14 residues. The CDR3 DNA reads as TGCGCCAGCAGCCAAGACAGGGAATGGTCACCCCTCCACTTT. Translating it yields CASSQDREWSPLHF.

The chain joins TRBV27 to TRBJ2-1, with a weak D call TRBD2 (5 bases). The CDR3 has 15 residues. CDR1 is MNHEY, CDR2 SMNVEV, per germline (reference sequence). V lost 6 bases, J lost 0 bases, and 12 bases lay in between. CDR3 bases: TGTGCCAGCAGACTAGGACTTCACTCCTACAATGAGCAGTTCTTC. It yields the protein CASRLGLHSYNEQFF.

By share of the sample, this clone is medium-sized. The genes are TRBV20-1 and TRBJ2-1; a possible D gene is TRBD2 (5 bases). The CDR3 is 14 amino acids. The germline V and J ends were trimmed by 2 bases and 10 bases, with 18 bases remaining between them. Germline-derived CDR1 and CDR2 are DFQATT and SNEGSKA (reference sequence). CDR3 sequence reads: CSARPERGGQEQFF. The CDR3 region has the DNA TGCAGTGCTAGACCCGAACGTGGCGGGCAGGAGCAGTTCTTC.

J is TRBJ1-2 and V is TRBV4-1; maybe TRBD1 (6 bases). In germline, CDR1 is MGHRA, CDR2 YSYEKL. Between the trimmed V and J ends, which lost 0 bases and 8 bases, there was a span of 16 bases. This CDR3 spans 15 amino acids. The CDR3 nucleotides read TGCGCCAGCAGCCAAGATTCTGCTCAGGGGACCGGCTACACCTTC. It encodes CASSQDSAQGTGYTF.